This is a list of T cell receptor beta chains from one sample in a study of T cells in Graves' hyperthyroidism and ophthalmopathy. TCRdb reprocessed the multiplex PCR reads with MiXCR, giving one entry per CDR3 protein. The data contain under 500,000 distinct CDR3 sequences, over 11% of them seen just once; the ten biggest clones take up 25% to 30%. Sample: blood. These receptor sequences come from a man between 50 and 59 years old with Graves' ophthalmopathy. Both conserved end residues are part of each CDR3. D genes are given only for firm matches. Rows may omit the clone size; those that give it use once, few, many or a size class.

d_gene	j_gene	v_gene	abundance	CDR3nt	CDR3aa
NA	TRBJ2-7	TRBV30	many	TGTGCCTGGAGTGTACGGGCCGGGGGCCGGAACGAGCAGTACTTC	CAWSVRAGGRNEQYF
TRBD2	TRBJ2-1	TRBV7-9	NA	TGTGCCAGCAGACCCGGGACTAGCGGAAAGTACAATGAGCAGTTCTTC	CASRPGTSGKYNEQFF
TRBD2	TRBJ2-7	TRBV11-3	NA	TGTGCCAGCAGCCCGGGACTAGCGGGAGTTACCTACGAGCAGTACTTC	CASSPGLAGVTYEQYF
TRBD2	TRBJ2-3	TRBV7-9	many	TGTGCCAGCAGCTTAGCGGCGGGAGGCGGCACAGATACGCAGTATTTT	CASSLAAGGGTDTQYF
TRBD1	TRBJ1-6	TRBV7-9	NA	TGTGCCAGCAGCGGTTCCAGGGGGAACTATAATTCACCCCTCCACTTT	CASSGSRGNYNSPLHF
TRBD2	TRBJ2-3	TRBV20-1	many	TGCAGTGCTAGAGATCTGACTAGCGGGGTCACAGATACGCAGTATTTT	CSARDLTSGVTDTQYF
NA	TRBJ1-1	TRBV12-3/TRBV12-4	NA	TGTGCCAGCAGTTTAGCAGCCCAGTCGTTCTTT	CASSLAAQSFF
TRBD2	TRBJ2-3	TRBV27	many	TGTGCCAGCAGCCGTAGCGGGAGGGGAGATACGCAGTATTTT	CASSRSGRGDTQYF
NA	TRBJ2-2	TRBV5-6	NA	TGTGCCAGCAGCTTCGGTCTGACGCCCGGCACCGGGGAGCTGTTTTTT	CASSFGLTPGTGELFF
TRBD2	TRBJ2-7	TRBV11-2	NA	TGTGCCAGCAGCCTAAGACTAGCGGCCCACAATGAGCAGTACTTC	CASSLRLAAHNEQYF
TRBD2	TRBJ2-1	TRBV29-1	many	TGCAGCGTTGCGGCTAGCGGGAGTAATGAGCAGTTCTTC	CSVAASGSNEQFF
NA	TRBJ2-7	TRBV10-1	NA	TGCGCCAGCAGTAAGGGACATACCCGTGGGTCGGTCGTCAACGAGCAGTACTTC	CASSKGHTRGSVVNEQYF
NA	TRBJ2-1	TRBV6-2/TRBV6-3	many	TGTGCCAGCAGTCTACGGGGTGTCTCCTACAATGAGCAGTTCTTC	CASSLRGVSYNEQFF
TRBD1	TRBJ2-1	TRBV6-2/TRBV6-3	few	TGTGCCAGCAGTTACGGGGACAGGGTTTTAGCGGACTACAATGAGCAGTTCTTC	CASSYGDRVLADYNEQFF
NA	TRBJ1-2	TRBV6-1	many	TGTGCCAGCAAGGGGACCGACCCTTTTAACTATGGCTACACCTTC	CASKGTDPFNYGYTF
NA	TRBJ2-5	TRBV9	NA	TGTGCCAGCAATGCCAGGTACCAAGAGACCCAGTACTTC	CASNARYQETQYF
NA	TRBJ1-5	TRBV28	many	TGTGCCAGCAGTTTATACCAGCCCCAGCATTTT	CASSLYQPQHF
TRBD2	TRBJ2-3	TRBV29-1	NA	TGCAGCGTTGTGGGAGTGGCGGGAGAATTCCCGGATACGCAGTATTTT	CSVVGVAGEFPDTQYF
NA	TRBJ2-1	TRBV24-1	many	TGTGCCACCAGTGATTTGCTAGGGGAAAGCTCCTACAATGAGCAGTTCTTC	CATSDLLGESSYNEQFF
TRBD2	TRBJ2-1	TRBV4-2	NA	TGTGCCAGCAGCTCCTCTCCAGTCCTAGCGGGAGGTAATGAGCAGTTCTTC	CASSSSPVLAGGNEQFF
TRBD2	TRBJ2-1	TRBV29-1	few	TGCAGCGTTCTCCTAACGGGAGGCGGGTACAATGAGCAGTTCTTC	CSVLLTGGGYNEQFF
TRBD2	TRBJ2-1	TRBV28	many	TGTGCCAGCAGATTTGGACTAGGTGCTAATGAGCAGTTCTTC	CASRFGLGANEQFF
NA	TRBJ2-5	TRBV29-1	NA	TGCAGCGTTGAAGATCAGGAGACCCAGTACTTC	CSVEDQETQYF
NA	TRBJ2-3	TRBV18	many	TGTGCCAGCTCACCAGAGGGGAACGCAGATACGCAGTATTTT	CASSPEGNADTQYF
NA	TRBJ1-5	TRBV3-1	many	TGTGCCAGCAGCCAAGATTACGGGGACATTCAGCCCCAGCATTTT	CASSQDYGDIQPQHF
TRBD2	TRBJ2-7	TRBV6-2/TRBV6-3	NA	TGTGCCAGCAGTTATCCCGGCGGGAGGATCTCCTACGAGCAGTACTTC	CASSYPGGRISYEQYF
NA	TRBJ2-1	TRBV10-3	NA	TGTGCCATCAGTGCGGCGAATGAGCAGTTCTTC	CAISAANEQFF
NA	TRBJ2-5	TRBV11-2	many	TGTGCCAGCAGCTTAGATTGGGGGGAGACCCAGTACTTC	CASSLDWGETQYF
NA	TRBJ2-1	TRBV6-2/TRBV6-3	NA	TGTGCCAGCAGTCAAGTCTTGAATGAGCAGTTCTTC	CASSQVLNEQFF
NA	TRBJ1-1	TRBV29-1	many	TGCAGCGTTGTAAGGTCCTGGCGGACTGAAGCTTTCTTT	CSVVRSWRTEAFF
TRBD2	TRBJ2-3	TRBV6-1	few	TGTGCCAGCAGACAGGGACTAGCGGGGAAAGATACGCAGTATTTT	CASRQGLAGKDTQYF
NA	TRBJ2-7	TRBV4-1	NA	TGCGCCAGCGCACAGGGATTTGACTACGAGCAGTACTTC	CASAQGFDYEQYF
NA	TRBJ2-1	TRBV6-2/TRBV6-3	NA	TGTGCCAGCAGTGGAGACAGAGGTCATGAGCAGTTCTTC	CASSGDRGHEQFF
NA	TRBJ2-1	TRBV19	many	TGTGCCAGTAGTAGCGATTCAGGGAGCTCCTACAATGAGCAGTTCTTC	CASSSDSGSSYNEQFF
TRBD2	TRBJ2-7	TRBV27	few	TGTGCCAGCAGAGGAGGACTAGCGGACGAGCAGTACTTC	CASRGGLADEQYF
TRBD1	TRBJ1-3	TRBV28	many	TGTGCCAGCCGACAGGGTAACTCTGGAAACACCATATATTTT	CASRQGNSGNTIYF
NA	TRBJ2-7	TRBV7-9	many	TGTGCCAGCAGCTTAATAGGAACCTCCTACGAGCAGTACTTC	CASSLIGTSYEQYF
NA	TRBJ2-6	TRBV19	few	TGTGCCAGTAGTGATGGGGGCTCTGGGGCCAACGTCCTGACTTTC	CASSDGGSGANVLTF
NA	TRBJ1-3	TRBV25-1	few	TGTGCCAGCAGTGAATGGGCAGACCACACCATATATTTT	CASSEWADHTIYF
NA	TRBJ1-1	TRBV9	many	TGTGCCAGCAGTGGGGGTCTCCCTGGTTACACTGAAGCTTTCTTT	CASSGGLPGYTEAFF
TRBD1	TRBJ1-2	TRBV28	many	TGTGCCAGCACTCAACAGGGGGCTGAGGGCTACACCTTC	CASTQQGAEGYTF
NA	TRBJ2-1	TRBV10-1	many	TGCGCCAGCAGTGAGTTAGGGGATGCCTCCTACAATGAGCAGTTCTTC	CASSELGDASYNEQFF
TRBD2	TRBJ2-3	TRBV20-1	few	TGCAGTGCTAGAGATCGGACTAGCGGATACACAGATACGCAGTATTTT	CSARDRTSGYTDTQYF
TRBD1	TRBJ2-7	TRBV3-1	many	TGTGCCAGCAGCCAGGGGACAGGGGGATTCGAGCAGTACTTC	CASSQGTGGFEQYF
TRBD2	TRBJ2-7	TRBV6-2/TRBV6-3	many	TGTGCCAGCTTAAACAGCGGACTAGCGGGTGAGCAGTACTTC	CASLNSGLAGEQYF
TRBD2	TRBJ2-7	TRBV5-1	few	TGCGCCAGCGGGGGAGCGGGAGACTCCTACGAGCAGTACTTC	CASGGAGDSYEQYF
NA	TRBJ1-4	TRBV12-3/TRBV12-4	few	TGTGCCAGCTCCTGGGGGTTTGAAAAACTGTTTTTT	CASSWGFEKLFF
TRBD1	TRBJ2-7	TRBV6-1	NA	TGTGCCAGCAGAAGGACAGGGGGCTCCTACAATGAGCAGTACTTC	CASRRTGGSYNEQYF
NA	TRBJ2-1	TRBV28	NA	TGTGCCAGCAGCCTACCGAGGGGGGGGCGAGCCCCATCCTACAAAGAGCAGTTCTTC	CASSLPRGGRAPSYKEQFF
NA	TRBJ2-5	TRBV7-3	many	TGTGCCAGCAGCTTGAATCGCCAAGAGACCCAGTACTTC	CASSLNRQETQYF
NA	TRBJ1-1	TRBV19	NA	TGTGCCAGTACCCCCCCTGGGAACACTGAAGCTTTCTTT	CASTPPGNTEAFF